This TCR beta chain appears in the sequencing data of a study of blood T cell repertoires in COVID-19 (dated by TCRdb to 2020 to 2022). As for the study more broadly: Samples covering the acute and convalescent phases of COVID-19 were provided by collaborators in the United States, Italy and Spain. The material from the prospective study consisted of cDNA or gDNA derived from T cells, B-cell-depleted T cells, or PBMCs. Deeply sampled blood TCRbeta repertoires from subjects exposed to, actively infected with, or recovered from COVID-19 were included in the dataset. The repertoires were made available in a free public database intended to serve as a resource for research on the immune response to SARS-CoV-2. Samples were obtained from the ongoing ImmuneRACE study (first 160 participants) and from over a thousand subjects provided by 6 global collaborators. The sample metadata nearly always contained a de-identified subject ID, COVID-19 status, age in years and sex. HLA class I and class II types, where available, came from metadata supplied by the sample provider rather than from assay-based typing. Overall study outcomes, separate from this receptor: How much clinical and demographic metadata was included differed by source and by participant, and the metadata was provided uncurated.

TCRbeta CDR3 regions were amplified from genomic DNA by means of the immunoSEQ Assay, a bias-controlled multiplex PCR. The study's own analysis went as follows. Nucleated cell counts per sample were estimated from amplification of reference gene primers within the assay. To quantify the absolute abundance of each unique TCRbeta CDR3 rearrangement, sequence reads were collapsed and filtered. For each sample, productive Simpson clonality was calculated as the square root of Simpson's diversity index over productive rearrangements. In its TCRdb copy, this immuneACCESS table keeps in-frame sequences only and misses some clones. Where compared with another copy, unresolved V genes explain less than half of these, and the others have no known cause. That table is the source of V, J and clone size, and D and trimming were worked out from the DNA. Counted in this sample were around 300,000 clones; almost 90% of them appeared once. Jointly, the top ten make up around 0.96% of the sample.

Notes on this clone: Its antigen is unknown. Nothing much larger sits one base from this clone, and base qualities are not available.

One collaborating source in Seattle enrolled patients while the patients were actively infected and followed the patients over time throughout the course of disease. Collaborating institutions collected whole blood in K2EDTA tubes following their own protocols. Collaborator samples were shipped for TCRbeta analysis as frozen whole blood, isolated PBMCs, or DNA extracted from either sample type. From cysteine to phenylalanine, the CDR3 is 15 amino acids long. Just the 45-base CDR3 DNA is kept, in frame starting at base 1. CDR1 MNHEY and CDR2 SVGAGI are derived from the germline V gene. The germline V end is reduced by 5 bases and the J end by 1 base; junction bases left unmatched: 6.

The V and J genes are TRBV6-5 and TRBJ1-1; 8 middle bases align to TRBD1. This TCR derives from a woman in her 40s with COVID-19, enrolled during active disease. The sample consisted of peripheral blood. The nucleotides read TGTGCCAGCAGTAGCAGGGGACAGGCGAACACTGAAGCTTTCTTT. Its translation is CASSSRGQANTEAFF.